Below, 22 T cell receptor beta chains from the same sample are listed, as sequenced in a study of a mutant IDH1 vaccine in newly diagnosed glioma. Produced via immunoSEQ multiplex PCR; TCRdb's table is partial and in-frame only. The sample lists around 50,000 clones, around 85% occurring once. Time point of the sample: week 47, end of study. Mutant IDH1 20-mer peptide, at 300 ug, made up each vaccine dose, with topical imiquimod. Antigens of these TCRs are unknown. The sample was PBMCs, taken from a glioma patient whose treatment included an IDH1 peptide vaccine. These receptors all stem from a woman aged 25 to 39 with glioma. Some clones in this sample may be carry-over from other donors' samples.

V usage is TRBV6-6 and J usage is TRBJ1-2, with D tentatively TRBD1 (6 bases). V was trimmed by 6 bases and J by 0 bases, leaving 11 bases between them. Germline assignment: CDR1 MNHNY and CDR2 SVGAGI (reference sequence). This CDR3 comprises 14 residues. The CDR3, as DNA: TGTGCCAGCAGCGGGAGGGGGGCTAACTATGGCTACACCTTC. It specifies CASSGRGANYGYTF.

This CDR3 reads CASSRQGLVYGYTF. DNA for the CDR3: TGTGCCAGTAGCCGACAGGGCCTGGTTTATGGCTACACCTTC. This rearrangement joins TRBV19 to TRBJ1-2; 7 bases match TRBD1. The V gene's germline CDR1 is LNHDA and CDR2 SQIVND (reference sequence). CDR3 length: 14 amino acids. Losses at the gene ends were 6 bases for V and 5 bases for J; bases not matched to a gene: 9.

V and J are TRBV13 and TRBJ2-7; D gene unclear. V lost 5 bases and J lost 4, with 6 bases in between. The germline V gene encodes CDR1 PRHDT and CDR2 FYEKMQ (reference sequence). The CDR3 is 11 amino acids. The CDR3 region has the DNA TGTGCCAGCAGCCCACAGTACGAGCAGTACTTC. It encodes CASSPQYEQYF.

This clone was observed once. This chain joins TRBV18 and TRBJ1-1, with no clear D. The CDR3 runs to 15 residues. Trimming removed 6 bases from V and 4 bases from J, with 18 bases in between. The germline V gene has CDR1 KGHSH and CDR2 LQKENI. CDR3 sequence: CASSTGEGAFTEAFF. CDR3 bases: TGTGCCAGCTCCACCGGGGAGGGAGCGTTCACTGAAGCTTTCTTT.

The table lists this clone with a few counts. The chain combines TRBV19 with TRBJ1-4; no reliable D call. Trimming left V 2 bases short and J 4 bases short, with 8 bases between. The CDR3 totals 14 residues. Germline V gene sequence: CDR1 LNHDA, CDR2 SQIVND (reference sequence). CDR3: CASSIRTLNEKLFF. The DNA of the CDR3 is TGTGCCAGTAGTATACGAACCCTTAATGAAAAACTGTTTTTT.

V and J are TRBV4-1 and TRBJ1-2, with TRBD1 identical over 7 bases. The CDR3 covers 14 residues. V shed 5 bases, J shed 5 bases, and the junction held 8 bases outside the gene matches. Germline V gene sequence: CDR1 MGHRA, CDR2 YSYEKL. The CDR3 DNA reads TGCGCCAGCAGCGAAGGGGGCAGGGAATATGGCTACACCTTC. It codes for CASSEGGREYGYTF.

This chain joins TRBV7-9 and TRBJ1-4; tentatively, D is TRBD1 (6 bases). Per germline, CDR1 SEHNR and CDR2 FQNEAQ (reference sequence). This CDR3 comprises 15 residues. The V gene lost 4 bases and the J gene lost 8 bases, with 17 bases spanning the gap. The CDR3 DNA reads as TGTGCCAGCAGCTCCCCGGGACAACGAGACGAAAAACTGTTTTTT. It specifies CASSSPGQRDEKLFF.

V usage is TRBV5-1 and J usage is TRBJ2-7, with D perhaps TRBD1 (5 bases). The CDR3 consists of 14 residues. V shed 0 bases and J shed 2 bases, with 9 bases lying between them. From germline, CDR1 is SGHRS and CDR2 YFSETQ. Written as DNA, the CDR3 is TGCGCCAGCAGCTTGGCAGGGTTGGCCTACGAGCAGTACTTC. This encodes CASSLAGLAYEQYF. Based on the CDR3 plus reference TRBV5-1 and TRBJ2-7, the full variable domain is KAGVTQTPRYLIKTRGQQVTLSCSPISGHRSVSWYQQTPGQGLQFLFEYFSETQRNKGNFPGRFSGRQFSNSRSEMNVSTLELGDSALYLCASSLAGLAYEQYFGPGTRLTVT.

The J gene is TRBJ2-1, the V gene TRBV21-1; TRBD1, the D gene given by the table, was not confirmed from the DNA. TRBV21-1 is termed a pseudogene. The CDR3 runs 14 residues. The DNA of the CDR3 is TGTGCCAGCAGCACATGGACAGGGAACGGTGAGCAGTTCTTC. Encoded protein: CASSTWTGNGEQFF.

The CDR3 here is CASSPSMYEQFF. The CDR3 DNA sequence: TGTGCCAGCAGTCCAAGTATGTATGAGCAGTTCTTC. The chain employs TRBV25-1 and TRBJ2-1; no firm D call. Trimming removed 5 bases from V and 8 bases from J, with 10 bases in between. Germline lookup yields CDR1 MGHDK and CDR2 SYGVNS. The CDR3 has 12 residues.

This sequence joins TRBV7-2 and TRBJ2-1; a weak D match, TRBD2 (6 bases). Trimming pared 2 bases from V and 6 bases from J, leaving 8 bases between. The CDR3 has 13 residues. Germline assignment: CDR1 SGHTA and CDR2 FQGNSA. CDR3 in amino acids: CASSLSGVNEQFF. The DNA for the CDR3 is TGTGCCAGCAGCTTATCGGGGGTCAATGAGCAGTTCTTC.

The chain uses TRBV10-3 and TRBJ2-2; possible D gene TRBD1, 6 bases. The germline CDR1 and CDR2 sequences are ENHRY and SYGVKD. V was cut by 8 bases and J by 4 bases, with 14 bases left in between. This CDR3 has 14 amino acids. As DNA, the CDR3 is TGTGCCATCGGATCTGGACAGCGCACCGGGGAGCTGTTTTTT. It translates to CAIGSGQRTGELFF.

The chain couples TRBV30 to TRBJ1-1; unclear D gene. Trimming left V 2 bases short and J 0 bases short, with 7 bases between. The germline gives CDR1 GTSNPN, CDR2 SVGIG (reference sequence). The CDR3 is made up of 13 amino acids. CDR3 protein: CAWSLLMNTEAFF. Written as DNA, the CDR3 is TGTGCCTGGAGTTTACTTATGAACACTGAAGCTTTCTTT.

The chain is built from TRBV4-1 and TRBJ2-2; D might be TRBD2 (6 bases). This CDR3 is built from 16 residues. Germline V gene lookup returns CDR1 MGHRA and CDR2 YSYEKL. Trimming shortened V by 2 bases and J by 4 bases, and 14 bases separated the two germline ends. Written as DNA, the CDR3 is TGCGCCAGCAGCCAACGAGCGGAGGGGCCCACCGGGGAGCTGTTTTTT. It translates to CASSQRAEGPTGELFF.

The V and J genes are TRBV4-1 and TRBJ2-7; tentative D call: TRBD1 (6 bases). CDR3 size: 14 residues. V lost 0 bases and J lost 3, with 9 bases in between. Germline V gene lookup returns CDR1 MGHRA and CDR2 YSYEKL. CDR3 residues: CASSQDRDNYEQYF. In nucleotides, the CDR3 is TGCGCCAGCAGCCAAGATCGGGACAACTACGAGCAGTACTTC.

A few counts support this clone. This chain connects TRBV29-1 to TRBJ2-1; 8 bases are a match to TRBD1. The J segment lost 15 bases and the V segment lost 3 bases, leaving 4 bases of the junction unmatched. The germline V gene encodes CDR1 SQVTM and CDR2 ANQGSEA. The CDR3 has 10 residues. In DNA, the CDR3 is TGCAGCGTTGAGGACAGGGCGAGGTTCTTC. Protein: CSVEDRARFF.

The chain couples TRBV29-1 to TRBJ2-1; 8 bases line up with TRBD2. This CDR3 spans 15 amino acids. Germline loops: CDR1 SQVTM, CDR2 ANQGSEA. J was trimmed by 5 bases and V by 7 bases; bases with no gene match: 13. The CDR3 protein is CSGRLSGRIHNEQFF. The CDR3, as DNA: TGCAGCGGCCGGCTAAGCGGGAGAATACACAATGAGCAGTTCTTC.

This clone was counted between two and nine times. The chain employs TRBV7-3 and TRBJ2-3; no clear D gene. The CDR3 totals 12 residues. Germline lookup yields CDR1 SGHTA and CDR2 FQGTGA. The CDR3, as DNA: TGTGCTTCCAGCGACGTCACAGATACGCAGTATTTT. Protein sequence: CASSDVTDTQYF.

The chain combines TRBV28 with TRBJ1-2, with no clear D. The CDR3 length is 12 residues. Trimming took 6 bases from V and 4 from J, leaving 9 bases between them. CDR1 and CDR2 (germline): MDHEN, SYDVKM. CDR3 amino acids: CASRDLGYGYTF. The CDR3, as DNA: TGTGCCAGCAGGGACCTCGGCTATGGCTACACCTTC.

CDR3 residues: CASRWASGNTIYF. CDR3 DNA: TGTGCCAGCAGGTGGGCCTCAGGAAACACCATATATTTT. V usage is TRBV14 and J usage is TRBJ1-3, with D uncertain. The germline gives CDR1 SGHDN, CDR2 FVKESK. The V gene lost 6 bases and the J gene lost 4 bases, with 10 bases spanning the gap. CDR3 length equals 13 residues. Full variable domain (missing parts from reference TRBV14 and TRBJ1-3): EAGVTQFPSHSVIEKGQTVTLRCDPISGHDNLYWYRRVMGKEIKFLLHFVKESKQDESGMPNNRFLAERTGGTYSTLKVQPAELEDSGVYFCASRWASGNTIYFGEGSWLTVV.

This clone appeared a few times. The genes are TRBV7-8 and TRBJ1-3; D not resolved. This CDR3 comprises 15 residues. Trimming removed 2 bases at V and 0 bases at J, with 8 bases between. Germline CDR1 SGHVS, CDR2 FQNEAQ. In DNA, the CDR3 is TGTGCCAGCAGCTTACCCAAGAGCTCTGGAAACACCATATATTTT. Translated: CASSLPKSSGNTIYF.

The chain combines TRBV6-1 with TRBJ1-2; D remains unclear. Germline CDR1 is MNHNS and CDR2 is SASEGT. This CDR3 has 17 residues. Trimming removed 0 bases at V and 5 bases at J, with 19 bases between. CDR3 loop: CASSEALAVGLWYGYTF. In DNA form, the CDR3 reads TGTGCCAGCAGTGAAGCTTTGGCAGTTGGGCTTTGGTATGGCTACACCTTC.